This T cell receptor (beta chain) was documented in a study of T cells after yellow fever vaccination. Comment on this clonotype: Its antigen is currently unknown.

The TCR cDNA carried a universal primer site and UMIs from 5'RACE template switching. From the 5' RACE reads, TCRdb called clonotypes with MiXCR, one entry per CDR3 protein. The sample lists some 500,000 distinct CDR3 sequences; about 14% were seen once. Study-level points and caveats: Reappearance after the booster was seen for most primary-vaccination clones, at 96% CD4 and less than 90% CD8. Clonotypes appearing in both CD4 and CD8 compartments existed, and their share was small. A weaker but faster secondary response was observed, peaking on day 5 versus 15.

The V end lost 7 bases, the J end lost 10 bases, and 20 bases lay between the germline ends. This CDR3 contains 14 residues. Looked up from germline, CDR1 is SGHAT and CDR2 is FQNNGV. The clonotype originates from a man aged 30-40 years who received the YFV17D yellow fever vaccine. The genes are TRBV11-2 and TRBJ2-1; tentative D call: TRBD1 (6 bases). The source material was PBMCs, sampled on the day of the yellow fever booster vaccination. CDR3 coding DNA: TGTGCCAGCACCCTCCTAACAGGGCTCTGGGAGCAGTTCTTC. Translated, it gives CASTLLTGLWEQFF.